One and the same sample provided the 27 T cell receptor beta chains below, sequenced in a study of Ad26.COV2.S vaccination and SARS-CoV-2 variants. The treatment: around 19 received Ad26.COV2.S at low or high dose, single or two shots; about 5 received placebo; per-sample allocation not given. Day 63 following the first vaccine or placebo injection was when the samples were taken. Sequenced by immunoSEQ multiplex PCR; TCRdb stores in-frame clones only, minus some. This sample has approximately 450,000 clones, with approximately 90% found just once. The sample consisted of peripheral blood, taken in a trial of Ad26.COV2.S vaccine versus placebo. These receptors all stem from a person between 18 and 65 years old who received the Ad26.COV2.S COVID-19 vaccine or a placebo.

The CDR3 bases are TGTGCCAGCAGCTTAGAAAGGTGGGACAACTCTGGAAACACCATATATTTT. Translation: CASSLERWDNSGNTIYF. The chain employs TRBV7-8 and TRBJ1-3, with D perhaps TRBD1 (6 bases). This CDR3 spans 17 amino acids. From germline, CDR1 is SGHVS and CDR2 FQNEAQ. The V end lost 1 base, the J end lost 0 bases, and 13 bases lay between the germline ends. The complete variable domain, with remaining parts taken from reference TRBV7-8 and TRBJ1-3, reads GAGVSQSPRYKVAKRGQDVALRCDPISGHVSLFWYQQALGQGPEFLTYFQNEAQLDKSGLPSDRFFAERPEGSVSTLKIQRTQQEDSAVYLCASSLERWDNSGNTIYFGEGSWLTVV.

This chain uses TRBV7-6 with TRBJ2-7; D possibly corresponds to TRBD1 (7 bases). Trimming shortened V by 1 base and J by 1 base, and 14 bases separated the two germline ends. The CDR3 has 16 residues. CDR1 is SGHVS and CDR2 is FNYEAQ in the germline V gene. CDR3 protein: CASSLVGTAGSYEQYF. In nucleotides, the CDR3 is TGTGCCAGCAGCTTAGTAGGGACAGCGGGTTCCTACGAGCAGTACTTC.

V is TRBV28 and J is TRBJ2-7, with 8 bases identical to TRBD1. Trimming removed 3 bases from V and 4 bases from J; junction bases left unmatched: 5. CDR1 and CDR2 from the germline V gene are MDHEN and SYDVKM. This CDR3 spans 14 amino acids. CDR3 sequence (DNA): TGTGCCAGCAGTTTTCAGGGGGCGACTTACGAGCAGTACTTC. It translates to CASSFQGATYEQYF.

V gene TRBV5-1 combines with J gene TRBJ2-5; the D call may be TRBD1 or TRBD2 (6 bases each). V lost 2 bases, J lost 3 bases, and 14 bases lay in between. The CDR3 has 15 amino acids. Germline lookup yields CDR1 SGHRS and CDR2 YFSETQ. CDR3 nucleotides: TGCGCCAGCAGCTTATCGGGGGCGGTGGAAGAGACCCAGTACTTC. It yields the protein CASSLSGAVEETQYF. The variable domain in full, with the rest retrieved from reference TRBV5-1 and TRBJ2-5, is KAGVTQTPRYLIKTRGQQVTLSCSPISGHRSVSWYQQTPGQGLQFLFEYFSETQRNKGNFPGRFSGRQFSNSRSEMNVSTLELGDSALYLCASSLSGAVEETQYFGPGTRLLVL.

Turning to this clone: This CDR3 is also generated by other DNA sequences in the sample. This chain connects TRBV20-1 to TRBJ2-2; D perhaps matches TRBD2 (6 bases). CDR1 is DFQATT and CDR2 is SNEGSKA in the germline V gene (reference sequence). V lost 3 bases and J 1 base, leaving 12 bases between the germline ends. This CDR3 comprises 15 residues. CDR3: CSASELAMNTGELFF. The CDR3 DNA sequence: TGCAGTGCTAGTGAACTAGCCATGAACACCGGGGAGCTGTTTTTT.

This clone was seen once. The chain couples TRBV7-8 to TRBJ2-7; tentatively, D is TRBD1 (7 bases). The CDR3 length is 14 residues. Between the trimmed V and J ends, which lost 5 bases and 0 bases, there was a span of 11 bases. The germline gives CDR1 SGHVS, CDR2 FQNEAQ. In DNA form, the CDR3 reads TGTGCCAGCAGCGCGGGACAGTTCTCCTACGAGCAGTACTTC. As protein: CASSAGQFSYEQYF.

V is TRBV9 and J is TRBJ2-1, with D perhaps assigned TRBD1 or TRBD2 (5 bases each). Trimming shortened V by 4 bases and J by 6 bases, and 17 bases separated the two germline ends. Germline assignment: CDR1 SGDLS and CDR2 YYNGEE. The CDR3 length is 15 residues. The CDR3 spells CASSPGAGRGNEQFF. The DNA of the CDR3 is TGTGCCAGCAGCCCTGGGGCGGGTAGGGGCAATGAGCAGTTCTTC.

The CDR3 nucleotides are TGTGCCTGGAGCCCTAGGGGGTTAGCGGGAGGGAAGGGCGAGCAGTACTTC. The encoded protein is CAWSPRGLAGGKGEQYF. The chain is built from TRBV30 and TRBJ2-7, with 11 bases identical to TRBD2. Unmatched junction bases numbered 16, after V lost 3 bases and J lost 6 bases. This CDR3 has 17 amino acids. The germline V gene encodes CDR1 GTSNPN and CDR2 SVGIG (reference sequence). The whole variable domain, remainder taken from reference TRBV30 and TRBJ2-7, is SQTIHQWPATLVQPVGSPLSLECTVEGTSNPNLYWYRQAAGRGLQLLFYSVGIGQISSEVPQNLSASRPQDRQFILSSKKLLLSDSGFYLCAWSPRGLAGGKGEQYFGPGTRLTVT.

This chain connects TRBV6-1 to TRBJ2-7, with D maybe TRBD1 (6 bases). V was shortened by 1 base and J by 1 base, with 17 bases between the two germline ends. Germline loops: CDR1 MNHNS, CDR2 SASEGT. This CDR3 comprises 17 residues. CDR3 in DNA: TGTGCCAGCAGTGAAGACATCAGGGGACGCTATTCCTACGAGCAGTACTTC. Translated: CASSEDIRGRYSYEQYF.

The chain joins TRBV6-1 to TRBJ2-4; the D gene is possibly TRBD1 (6 bases). Trimming left V 4 bases short and J 5 bases short, with 24 bases between. Germline-derived CDR1 and CDR2 are MNHNS and SASEGT. This CDR3 is 18 amino acids long. The CDR3 bases are TGTGCCAGCAGTGGGGGGCAGGGTAAGGTCTATTTGGAAAACATTCAGTACTTC. Translating gives CASSGGQGKVYLENIQYF.

The chain combines TRBV10-3 with TRBJ2-7, with TRBD2 matching 16 bases. The CDR3 spans 17 residues. CDR1 is ENHRY, CDR2 SYGVKD, per germline. With V trimmed by 3 bases and J by 4 bases, 6 bases remained unmatched. The chain's CDR3 is CAISEGTSGRDSYEQYF. CDR3 nucleotide sequence: TGTGCCATCAGTGAAGGGACTAGCGGGAGGGATTCTTACGAGCAGTACTTC.

DNA of the CDR3: TGTGCCAGCAGTTACAGCCAATCCACCGGGGAGCTGTTTTTT. This translates into CASSYSQSTGELFF. This chain connects TRBV6-2 or TRBV6-3 to TRBJ2-2; D remains unclear. V lost 2 bases and J lost 4, with 8 bases in between. The CDR3 sequence is 14 residues long. Germline-derived CDR1 and CDR2 are MNHEY and SVGEGT.

The V call is TRBV10-2, the J call TRBJ1-1, with D hard to call. The CDR3 runs to 12 residues. Germline values: CDR1 WSHSY, CDR2 SAAADI. Between the trimmed V and J ends, which lost 7 bases and 0 bases, there was a span of 6 bases. CDR3 loop: CASNGLNTEAFF. Here the CDR3 DNA reads TGCGCCAGCAATGGCCTGAACACTGAAGCTTTCTTT.

The genes are TRBV20-1 and TRBJ2-1; a weak D match, TRBD2 (5 bases). The V and J ends lost 3 bases and 7 bases respectively, with 13 bases between them. This CDR3 region has 13 residues. From germline, CDR1 is DFQATT and CDR2 SNEGSKA (reference sequence). The DNA of the CDR3 is TGCAGTGCTAGTGCGGCTAGCTTAAATGAGCAGTTCTTC. Translating gives CSASAASLNEQFF.

This clone was picked up a small number of times. This chain's CDR3 is CASSVGRGNNSPLHF. The CDR3 DNA is TGTGCCAGCAGCGTAGGACGCGGGAATAATTCACCCCTCCACTTT. V and J are TRBV9 and TRBJ1-6; D not certain. The CDR3 spans 15 residues. Germline CDR1 is SGDLS and CDR2 is YYNGEE. Deletions cut 0 bases from V and 5 bases from J, with 9 bases between.

The rearrangement uses TRBV6-2 or TRBV6-3 and TRBJ1-2; D remains ambiguous. The CDR3 runs 15 residues. V lost 4 bases to trimming and J lost 1 base, with 13 bases between them. CDR1 and CDR2 (germline): MNHEY, SVGEGT. In DNA form, the CDR3 reads TGTGCCAGCAGTTCGCGCGACGGAGTTAACTATGGCTACACCTTC. It yields the protein CASSSRDGVNYGYTF.

The V call is TRBV7-8, the J call TRBJ2-2, with D possibly called TRBD1 or TRBD2 (5 bases each). CDR1 is SGHVS and CDR2 is FQNEAQ in the germline V gene. This CDR3 is built from 17 residues. Trimming stripped 3 bases from V and 1 base from J, with 15 bases between. CDR3 amino acids: CASSFLSGTVNTGELFF. The CDR3 DNA reads TGTGCCAGCAGCTTTCTATCCGGGACGGTGAACACCGGGGAGCTGTTTTTT.

This chain connects TRBV30 to TRBJ2-7; 8 nucleotides line up with TRBD2. The ends lost 0 bases at V and 1 base at J; junction bases unmatched: 8. The CDR3 is made up of 16 amino acids. CDR1 GTSNPN and CDR2 SVGIG come from the germline V gene (reference sequence). CDR3 loop: CAWSVGWERESYEQYF. DNA of the CDR3: TGTGCCTGGAGTGTAGGATGGGAGCGGGAGTCCTACGAGCAGTACTTC.

The chain carries TRBV9 and TRBJ1-2, with D hard to call. CDR3 length: 14 residues. Germline CDR1 SGDLS, CDR2 YYNGEE. Trimming took off 5 bases at V and 0 bases at J, with 11 bases between the two ends. The CDR3 DNA reads TGTGCCAGCAGTCCCGACGGATCTAACTATGGCTACACCTTC. Its protein is CASSPDGSNYGYTF. The full variable domain, with the rest looked up from reference TRBV9 and TRBJ1-2, is DSGVTQTPKHLITATGQRVTLRCSPRSGDLSVYWYQQSLDQGLQFLIQYYNGEERAKGNILERFSAQQFPDLHSELNLSSLELGDSALYFCASSPDGSNYGYTFGSGTRLTVV.

The chain is built from TRBV5-4 and TRBJ2-3, with D maybe TRBD2 (5 bases). Trimming took 0 bases from V and 2 from J, leaving 13 bases between them. The germline V gene encodes CDR1 SGHNT and CDR2 YYREEE (reference sequence). This CDR3 has 16 amino acids. CDR3 sequence reads: CASSLGGDRPTDTQYF. In DNA form, the CDR3 reads TGTGCCAGCAGCTTGGGGGGAGATCGCCCCACAGATACGCAGTATTTT. The full variable domain, its missing parts supplied by reference TRBV5-4 and TRBJ2-3, is ETGVTQSPTHLIKTRGQQVTLRCSSQSGHNTVSWYQQALGQGPQFIFQYYREEENGRGNFPPRFSGLQFPNYSSELNVNALELDDSALYLCASSLGGDRPTDTQYFGPGTRLTVL.

The chain uses TRBV18 and TRBJ2-3, with 10 nucleotides matching TRBD1. Looked up from germline, CDR1 is KGHSH and CDR2 is LQKENI. With V trimmed by 5 bases and J by 13 bases, 33 bases remained unmatched. This CDR3 spans 21 amino acids. The CDR3 loop is CASSSAIRDRGRNARSYGEYF. The CDR3 DNA sequence: TGTGCCAGCTCATCCGCAATTCGGGACAGGGGCCGCAATGCCCGATCCTACGGGGAGTATTTT.

The V and J genes are TRBV6-2 or TRBV6-3 and TRBJ2-1; D not resolved. CDR1 is MNHEY, CDR2 SVGEGT, per germline. The germline V and J ends were trimmed by 5 bases and 9 bases, with 23 bases remaining between them. The CDR3 is 16 amino acids. DNA for the CDR3: TGTGCCAGCAGTACCCCCCTCAAAGATGACCACGGTGAGCAGTTCTTC. Translated, it gives CASSTPLKDDHGEQFF.

The CDR3 DNA is TGTGCCAGCAGCTTAGCGGAGTATCGGTTCCATGAGCAGTTCTTC. It codes for CASSLAEYRFHEQFF. V and J are TRBV7-6 and TRBJ2-1, with D unresolved. This CDR3 region has 15 residues. Deletions cut 0 bases from V and 8 bases from J, with 14 bases between. Germline V CDR1 and CDR2: SGHVS, FNYEAQ. Based on the CDR3 plus reference TRBV7-6 and TRBJ2-1, the full variable domain is GAGVSQSPRYKVTKRGQDVALRCDPISGHVSLYWYRQALGQGPEFLTYFNYEAQQDKSGLPNDRFSAERPEGSISTLTIQRTEQRDSAMYRCASSLAEYRFHEQFFGPGTRLTVL.

This chain uses TRBV23-1 with TRBJ2-7; D not certain. TRBV23-1 is treated as an ORF (open reading frame) with a function not yet certain. Trimming removed 6 bases at V and 0 bases at J, with 15 bases between. The CDR3 runs 15 residues. Written as DNA, the CDR3 is TGCGCCAGCAGGAGGTCTGGTGCAGGCTCCTACGAGCAGTACTTC. This translates into CASRRSGAGSYEQYF.

The V gene is TRBV18, the J gene TRBJ2-4; 7 nucleotides agree with TRBD1. J gave up 6 bases and V 3 bases, and 8 bases lay outside the gene matches. Germline lookup yields CDR1 KGHSH and CDR2 LQKENI. The CDR3 contains 15 residues. The CDR3 nucleotides are TGTGCCAGCTCACCTGGGACAGCCTCACGAAACATTCAGTACTTC. Translation: CASSPGTASRNIQYF.

This sequence joins TRBV5-4 and TRBJ2-4; no clear D. The CDR3 runs 13 residues. Per the germline V gene, CDR1 is SGHNT and CDR2 is YYREEE (reference sequence). Trimming removed 3 bases at V and 6 bases at J, with 10 bases between. Here the CDR3 DNA reads TGTGCCAGCAGCTCACACGGTCGAAACATTCAGTACTTC. Translated: CASSSHGRNIQYF.

This clone was detected once. CDR3 in amino acids: CASSGGDEQYF. The CDR3 bases are TGTGCCAGCAGCGGCGGCGACGAGCAGTACTTC. This rearrangement joins TRBV11-3 to TRBJ2-7; D is unresolved. The V end was cut by 5 bases, the J end by 5 bases, with 7 bases between. The CDR3 runs 11 residues. Germline V CDR1 and CDR2: SGHNT, YENEEA.